This entry features one T cell receptor beta chain sequence. Its antigen remains unknown. The sample has other DNA sequences that encode this CDR3 too. This record comes from a study of shared clonotypes between healthy human individuals. Study in general: CD4 naive cells filled three plates per donor, CD4 memory three, CD8 naive two and CD8 memory one.

The study separated CD4+ cells into CD45RA+ naive and CD45RA-negative memory subsets. General study results and limits: Clonotypes which were not shared had lower generation probabilities than clonotypes that all four donors shared. It was expected that sequencing depth would affect clonotype sharing among donors.

Germline-derived CDR1 and CDR2 are SEHNR and FQNEAQ (reference sequence). The CDR3 loop spans 14 amino acids. J gave up 1 base and V 6 bases, and 3 bases lay outside the gene matches. Assay used: immunoSEQ multiplex PCR; TCRdb lists only in-frame clones, some missing. The sample records some 660,000 clones, about 80% being singletons. V and J are TRBV7-9 and TRBJ1-3; TRBD1 agrees at 7 bases. The source is a woman aged 30 to 39 in good health. What was sequenced was memory CD4+ T cells sorted from blood. Subset defined: CD45RA-negative fraction. DNA of the CDR3: TGTGCCAGCAGTCTGACAGGGTCTGGAAACACCATATATTTT. Its translation: CASSLTGSGNTIYF.